The source of this T cell receptor beta chain is a study of T cells in Graves' hyperthyroidism and ophthalmopathy. Overall study context: Before treatment of any kind, peripheral blood was taken at initial diagnosis. Broader study findings: Within blood appeared most thyroid clonotypes that had expanded above 0.001.

This clonotype was counted a few times. Its cognate antigen is unknown. In making diagnoses, clinical symptoms, serum thyroxine and TRAb, thyroid ultrasound and orbital computed tomography were all used. The authors obtained PBMCs from around 10 ml of fresh peripheral blood. Germline V gene lookup returns CDR1 MGHRA and CDR2 YSYEKL. This CDR3 has 13 residues. Deletions cut 1 base from V and 5 bases from J, with 9 bases between. RNA transcripts served as the template for amplifying TCR beta CDR3 regions. First-round RT-PCR with HTBI primers amplified the TCR CDR3 region. TCRdb re-called the multiplex PCR reads with MiXCR, one entry per CDR3 protein. There are roughly 700,000 distinct CDR3 sequences in the sample; about 35% occur only once, and around 29% lies in the top ten.

The clonotype originates from a woman in her thirties or forties with Graves' hyperthyroidism. This chain joins TRBV4-1 and TRBJ2-7; D uncertain. The sequenced sample was blood. The CDR3 DNA reads as TGCGCCAGCAGCCAAGTAGGGAAGGACGAGCAGTACTTC. Its translation is CASSQVGKDEQYF.